This T cell receptor (beta chain) was observed in a study of T cells in women clearing cervical HPV infection. At the level of the study: For cases, blood was sampled a median around 150 days after lesion detection, interquartile range roughly 80 to 200 days. Study conclusions and caveats: Unknown T-cell numbers per sample may underlie the richness differences. CIN3+ cases had significantly higher TCR repertoire richness than controls, but evenness did not differ.

For this clone: Its antigen is undetermined. The read is 3 residues too short to cover the CDR3 end, so that end is filled in from the germline J gene.

Genomic DNA, averaging roughly 1,200 ng per sample, yielded TCR beta CDR3 via immunoSEQ. Data came from immunoSEQ multiplex PCR; TCRdb stores just in-frame clones and leaves some out. The sample data list around 12,000 clones. The CDR3 is 15 amino acids. Germline V lookup: CDR1 MGHRA, CDR2 YSYEKL. V was pared by 3 bases and J by 6 bases, with 15 bases between. The sequencing input was blood buffy coat. This TCR was recovered from a woman between 18 and 70 years old with a cervical HPV16 infection that either progressed to CIN3+ or cleared (not recorded which). This rearrangement joins TRBV4-1 to TRBJ1-5; D gene uncertain. The CDR3 region is CASSQHRANPQPQHF. The DNA read from the CDR3 is TGCGCCAGCAGCCAGCATAGGGCGAACCCTCAGCCC.